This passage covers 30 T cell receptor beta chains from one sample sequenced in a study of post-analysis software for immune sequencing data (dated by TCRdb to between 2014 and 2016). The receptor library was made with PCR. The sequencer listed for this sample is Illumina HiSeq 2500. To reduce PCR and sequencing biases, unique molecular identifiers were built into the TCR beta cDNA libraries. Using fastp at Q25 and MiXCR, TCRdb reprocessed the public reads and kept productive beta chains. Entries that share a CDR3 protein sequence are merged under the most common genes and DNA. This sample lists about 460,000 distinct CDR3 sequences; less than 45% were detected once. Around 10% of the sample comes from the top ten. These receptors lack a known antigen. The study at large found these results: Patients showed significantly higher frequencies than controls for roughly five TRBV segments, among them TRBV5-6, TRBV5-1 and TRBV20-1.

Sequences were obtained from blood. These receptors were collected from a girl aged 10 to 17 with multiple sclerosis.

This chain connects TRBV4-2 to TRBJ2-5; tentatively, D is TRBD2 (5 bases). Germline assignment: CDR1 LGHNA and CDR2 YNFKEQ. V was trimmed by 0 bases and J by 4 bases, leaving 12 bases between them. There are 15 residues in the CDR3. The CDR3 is CASSQDGTRVETQYF. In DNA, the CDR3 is TGTGCCAGCAGCCAAGATGGTACTAGGGTAGAGACCCAGTACTTC.

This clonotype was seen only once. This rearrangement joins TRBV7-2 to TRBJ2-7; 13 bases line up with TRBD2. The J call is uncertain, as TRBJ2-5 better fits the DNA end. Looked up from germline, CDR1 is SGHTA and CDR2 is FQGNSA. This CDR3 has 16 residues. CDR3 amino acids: CASSLGTSGGRETQYF. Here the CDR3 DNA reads TGTGCCAGCAGCTTAGGGACTAGCGGGGGAAGGGAGACCCAGTACTTC.

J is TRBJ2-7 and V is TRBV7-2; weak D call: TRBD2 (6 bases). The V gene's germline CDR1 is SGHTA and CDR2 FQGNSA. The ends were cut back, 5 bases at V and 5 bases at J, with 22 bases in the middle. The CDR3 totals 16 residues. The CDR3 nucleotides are TGTGCCAGCAGCCCCCAAAACGGACACACGGGAGACGAGCAGTACTTC. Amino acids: CASSPQNGHTGDEQYF.

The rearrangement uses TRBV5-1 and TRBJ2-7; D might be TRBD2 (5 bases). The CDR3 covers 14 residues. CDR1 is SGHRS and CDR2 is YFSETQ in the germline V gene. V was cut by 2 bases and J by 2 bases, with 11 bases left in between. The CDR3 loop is CASSFPGETYEQYF. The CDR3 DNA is TGCGCCAGCAGCTTTCCCGGGGAAACCTACGAGCAGTACTTC.

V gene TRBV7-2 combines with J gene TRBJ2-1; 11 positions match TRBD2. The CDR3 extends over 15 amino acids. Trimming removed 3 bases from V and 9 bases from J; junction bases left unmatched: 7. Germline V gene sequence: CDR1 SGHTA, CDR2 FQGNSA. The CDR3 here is CASSLSSGRAGEQFF. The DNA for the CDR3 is TGTGCCAGCAGCTTGAGTAGCGGGAGGGCCGGTGAGCAGTTCTTC. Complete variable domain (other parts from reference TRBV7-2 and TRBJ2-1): GAGVSQSPSNKVTEKGKDVELRCDPISGHTALYWYRQSLGQGLEFLIYFQGNSAPDKSGLPSDRFSAERTGGSVSTLTIQRTQQEDSAVYLCASSLSSGRAGEQFFGPGTRLTVL.

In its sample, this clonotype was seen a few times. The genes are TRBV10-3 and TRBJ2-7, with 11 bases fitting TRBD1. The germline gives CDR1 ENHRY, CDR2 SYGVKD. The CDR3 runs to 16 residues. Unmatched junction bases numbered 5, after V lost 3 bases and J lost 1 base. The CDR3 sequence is CAISDPGQGGSYEQYF. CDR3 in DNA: TGTGCCATCAGTGACCCGGGACAGGGGGGTTCCTACGAGCAGTACTTC.

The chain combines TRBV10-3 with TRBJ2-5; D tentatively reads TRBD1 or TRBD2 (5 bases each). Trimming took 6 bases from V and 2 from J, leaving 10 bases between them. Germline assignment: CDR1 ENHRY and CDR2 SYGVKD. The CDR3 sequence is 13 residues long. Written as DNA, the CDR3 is TGTGCCATCAGCCCGGGACGGCAAGAGACCCAGTACTTC. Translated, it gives CAISPGRQETQYF.

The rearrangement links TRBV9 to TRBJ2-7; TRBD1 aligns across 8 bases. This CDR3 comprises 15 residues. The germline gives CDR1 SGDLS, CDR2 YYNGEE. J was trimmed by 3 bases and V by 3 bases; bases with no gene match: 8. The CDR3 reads CASSALGTGFYEQYF. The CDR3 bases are TGTGCCAGCAGCGCCCTTGGGACAGGCTTCTACGAGCAGTACTTC.

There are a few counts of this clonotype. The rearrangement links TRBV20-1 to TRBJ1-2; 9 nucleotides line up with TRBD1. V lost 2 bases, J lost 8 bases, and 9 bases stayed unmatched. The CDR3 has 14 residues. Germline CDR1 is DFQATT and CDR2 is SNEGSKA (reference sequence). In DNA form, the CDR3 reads TGCAGTGCTAGATTACAGGGGGCAGGGGTGGGCTACACCTTC. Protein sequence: CSARLQGAGVGYTF.

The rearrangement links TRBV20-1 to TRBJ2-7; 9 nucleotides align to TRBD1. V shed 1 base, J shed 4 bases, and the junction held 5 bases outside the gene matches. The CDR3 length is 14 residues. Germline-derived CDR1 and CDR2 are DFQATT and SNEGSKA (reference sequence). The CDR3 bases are TGCAGTGCTAGAGCCGGACAGGGGTTTTACGAGCAGTACTTC. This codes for CSARAGQGFYEQYF.

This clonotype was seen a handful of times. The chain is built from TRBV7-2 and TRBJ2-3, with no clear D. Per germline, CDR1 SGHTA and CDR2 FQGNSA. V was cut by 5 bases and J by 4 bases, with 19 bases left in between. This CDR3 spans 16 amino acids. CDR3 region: CASSNQAGKGADTQYF. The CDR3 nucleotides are TGTGCCAGCAGCAACCAGGCTGGGAAGGGCGCAGATACGCAGTATTTT.

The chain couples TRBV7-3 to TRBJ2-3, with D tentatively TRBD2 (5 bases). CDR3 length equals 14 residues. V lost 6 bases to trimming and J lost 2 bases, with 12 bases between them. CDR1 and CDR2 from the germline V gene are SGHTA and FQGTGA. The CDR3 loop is CASSPGLLTDTQYF. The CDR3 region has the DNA TGTGCCAGCAGTCCAGGACTCCTCACAGATACGCAGTATTTT.

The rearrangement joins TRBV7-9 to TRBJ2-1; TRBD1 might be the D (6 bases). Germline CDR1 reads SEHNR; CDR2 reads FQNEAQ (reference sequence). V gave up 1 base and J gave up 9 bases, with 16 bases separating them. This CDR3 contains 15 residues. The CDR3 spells CASSLVQGSYSEQFF. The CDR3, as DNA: TGTGCCAGCAGCTTAGTACAGGGCAGTTATAGTGAGCAGTTCTTC.

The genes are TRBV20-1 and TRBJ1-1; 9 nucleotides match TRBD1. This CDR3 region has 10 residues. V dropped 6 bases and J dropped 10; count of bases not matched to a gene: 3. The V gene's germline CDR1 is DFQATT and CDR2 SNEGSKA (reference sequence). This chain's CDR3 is CSARQGVAFF. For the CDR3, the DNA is TGCAGTGCAAGACAGGGGGTAGCTTTCTTT.

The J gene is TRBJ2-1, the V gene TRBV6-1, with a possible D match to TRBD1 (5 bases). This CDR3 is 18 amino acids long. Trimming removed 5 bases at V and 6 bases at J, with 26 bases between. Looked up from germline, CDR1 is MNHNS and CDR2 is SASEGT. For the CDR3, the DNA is TGTGCCAGCAGTCTTACAAGCCCCCCCCGGACATCGCCCAATGAGCAGTTCTTC. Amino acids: CASSLTSPPRTSPNEQFF.

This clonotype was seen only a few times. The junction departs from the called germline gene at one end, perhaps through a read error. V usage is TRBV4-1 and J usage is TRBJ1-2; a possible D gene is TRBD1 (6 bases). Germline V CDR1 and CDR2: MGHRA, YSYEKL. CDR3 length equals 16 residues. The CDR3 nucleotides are TGCGCCGGCAGCCAAGGAGAAGGGGGTCCTAACTATGGCTACACCTTC. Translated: CAGSQGEGGPNYGYTF.

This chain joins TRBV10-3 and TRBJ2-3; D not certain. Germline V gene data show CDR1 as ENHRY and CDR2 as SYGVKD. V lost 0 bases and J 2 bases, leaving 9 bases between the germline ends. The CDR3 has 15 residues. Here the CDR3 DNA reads TGTGCCATCAGTGAGTCTTGGCAGAACACAGATACGCAGTATTTT. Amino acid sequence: CAISESWQNTDTQYF.

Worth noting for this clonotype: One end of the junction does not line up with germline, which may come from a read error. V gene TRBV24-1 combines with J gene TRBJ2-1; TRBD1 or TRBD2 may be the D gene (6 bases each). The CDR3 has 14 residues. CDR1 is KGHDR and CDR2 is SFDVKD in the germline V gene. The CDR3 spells CAPRRGTRRNEQFF. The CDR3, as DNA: TGTGCCCCCAGGAGGGGGACAAGACGAAATGAGCAGTTCTTC.

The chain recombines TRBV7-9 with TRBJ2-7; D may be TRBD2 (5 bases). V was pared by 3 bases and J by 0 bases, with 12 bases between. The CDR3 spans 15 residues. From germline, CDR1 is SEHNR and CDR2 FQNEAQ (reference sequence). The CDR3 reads CASSFGVASSYEQYF. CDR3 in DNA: TGTGCCAGCAGCTTTGGCGTAGCGAGCTCCTACGAGCAGTACTTC.

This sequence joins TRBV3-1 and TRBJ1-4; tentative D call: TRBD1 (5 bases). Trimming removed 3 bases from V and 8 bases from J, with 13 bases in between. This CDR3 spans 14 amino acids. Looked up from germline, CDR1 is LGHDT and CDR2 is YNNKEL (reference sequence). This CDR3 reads CASSQLRQREKLFF. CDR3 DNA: TGTGCCAGCAGCCAGCTTAGACAGCGGGAAAAACTGTTTTTT.

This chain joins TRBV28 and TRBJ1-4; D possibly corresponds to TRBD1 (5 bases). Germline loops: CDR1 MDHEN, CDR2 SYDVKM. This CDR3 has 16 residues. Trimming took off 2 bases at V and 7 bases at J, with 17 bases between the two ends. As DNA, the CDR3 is TGTGCCAGCAGTTTAGTGAGGACAAAGAAGGGTGAAAAACTGTTTTTT. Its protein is CASSLVRTKKGEKLFF.

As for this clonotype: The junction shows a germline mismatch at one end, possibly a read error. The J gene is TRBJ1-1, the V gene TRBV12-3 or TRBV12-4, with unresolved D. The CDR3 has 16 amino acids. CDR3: CASSQDRTYVNAEAFF. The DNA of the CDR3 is TGTGCCAGCAGCCAAGACCGTACATATGTGAACGCTGAAGCTTTCTTT.

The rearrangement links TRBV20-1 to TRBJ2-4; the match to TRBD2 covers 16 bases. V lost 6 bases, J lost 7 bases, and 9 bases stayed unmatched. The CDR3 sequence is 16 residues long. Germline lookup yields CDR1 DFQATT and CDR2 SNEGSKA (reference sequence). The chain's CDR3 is CSAKGTSGRGRNIQYF. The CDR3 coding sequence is TGCAGTGCAAAGGGGACTAGCGGGAGGGGGCGGAACATTCAGTACTTC.

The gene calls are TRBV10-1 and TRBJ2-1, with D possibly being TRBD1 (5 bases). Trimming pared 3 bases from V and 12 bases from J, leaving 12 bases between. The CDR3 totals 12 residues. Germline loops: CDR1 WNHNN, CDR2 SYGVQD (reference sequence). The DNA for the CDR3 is TGCGCCAGCAGTGAACCCGAAAGGGGGCAGTTCTTC. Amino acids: CASSEPERGQFF.

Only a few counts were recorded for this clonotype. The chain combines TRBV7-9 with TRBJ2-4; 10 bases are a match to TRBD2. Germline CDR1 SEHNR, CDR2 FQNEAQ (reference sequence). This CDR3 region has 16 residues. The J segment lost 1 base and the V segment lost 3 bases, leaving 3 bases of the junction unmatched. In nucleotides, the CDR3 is TGTGCCAGCAGCTTTCTAGCGGGAGAGGCCAAAAACATTCAGTACTTC. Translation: CASSFLAGEAKNIQYF.

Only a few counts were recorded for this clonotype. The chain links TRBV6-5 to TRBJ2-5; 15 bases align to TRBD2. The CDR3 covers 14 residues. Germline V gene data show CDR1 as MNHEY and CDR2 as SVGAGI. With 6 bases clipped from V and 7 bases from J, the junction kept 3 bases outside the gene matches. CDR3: CASSAGLAGGTQYF. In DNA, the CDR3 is TGTGCCAGCAGCGCGGGACTAGCGGGAGGGACCCAGTACTTC.

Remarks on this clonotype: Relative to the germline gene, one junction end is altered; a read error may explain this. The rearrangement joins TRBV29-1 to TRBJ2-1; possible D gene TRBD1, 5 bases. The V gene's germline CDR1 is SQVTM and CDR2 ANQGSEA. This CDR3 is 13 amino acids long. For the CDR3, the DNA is TGCAGCGTTGAAGGATCAGGGCCCAATGGGCAGTTCTTC. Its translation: CSVEGSGPNGQFF.

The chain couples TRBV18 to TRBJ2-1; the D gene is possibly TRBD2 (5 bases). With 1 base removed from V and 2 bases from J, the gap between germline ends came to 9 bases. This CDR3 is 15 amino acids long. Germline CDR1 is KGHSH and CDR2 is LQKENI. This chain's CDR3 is CASSPLTGAYNEQFF. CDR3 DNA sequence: TGTGCCAGCTCACCACTCACCGGGGCCTACAATGAGCAGTTCTTC.

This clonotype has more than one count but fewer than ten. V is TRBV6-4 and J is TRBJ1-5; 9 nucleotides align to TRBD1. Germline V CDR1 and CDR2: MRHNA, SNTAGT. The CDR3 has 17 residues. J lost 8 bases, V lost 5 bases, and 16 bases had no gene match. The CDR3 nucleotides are TGTGCCAGCAGTTCACCACTCCGGGACAGGGTAATCAAGCCCCAGCATTTT. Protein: CASSSPLRDRVIKPQHF.

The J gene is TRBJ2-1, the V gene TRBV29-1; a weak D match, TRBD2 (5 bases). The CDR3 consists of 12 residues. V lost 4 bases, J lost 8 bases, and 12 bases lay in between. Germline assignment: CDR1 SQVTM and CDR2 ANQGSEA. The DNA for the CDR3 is TGCAGCGTTGTTTCTGGAGGCCATGAGCAGTTCTTC. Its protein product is CSVVSGGHEQFF.